One sample yielded the 3 T cell receptor beta chains listed below, sequenced in a study of blood T cell repertoires in COVID-19. The method was immunoSEQ multiplex PCR; TCRdb's version includes in-frame clones alone and lacks a portion of them. This table has 350,000 to 400,000 clones, 85% to 90% appearing once. Sequencing was carried out using PBMCs or T cells enriched from blood (not recorded which). These TCRs come from a man aged 18 to 29 who had recovered from COVID-19.

The V call is TRBV15, the J call TRBJ1-3; 7 bases match TRBD1. This CDR3 contains 15 residues. Germline loops: CDR1 LNHNV, CDR2 YYDKDF (reference sequence). After removal of 4 bases from V and 0 bases from J, the junction contained 3 bases not matched to a gene. The CDR3 nucleotides are TGTGCCACCAGCACACGGACAGGCTCTGGAAACACCATATATTTT. Its protein product is CATSTRTGSGNTIYF.

CDR3 DNA sequence: TGCGCCAGCAGCCACAAACAGGGGGCAAAGGGCTACACCTTC. Encoded protein: CASSHKQGAKGYTF. V gene TRBV4-3 combines with J gene TRBJ1-2; TRBD1 agrees at 9 bases. Germline V lookup: CDR1 LGHNA, CDR2 YSLEER. The CDR3 covers 14 residues. V was clipped by 3 bases and J by 8 bases; unmatched bases: 7.

The rearrangement uses TRBV10-3 and TRBJ2-2; the match to TRBD2 covers 14 bases. This CDR3 is 14 amino acids long. V lost 9 bases and J lost 5; bases outside the gene matches: 2. Germline CDR1 and CDR2: ENHRY and SYGVKD. CDR3 DNA sequence: TGTGCCATATGGACTAGCGGGAGGACCGGGGAGCTGTTTTTT. It encodes CAIWTSGRTGELFF.